Below are 12 T cell receptor beta chains sequenced from a single sample in a study of T-cell reconstitution after alpha-beta-depleted transplantation in children (dated by TCRdb to 2016 to 2017). Per the publication, the treatment or condition label means: allogeneic hematopoietic cell transplantation with graft depleted of TCRalphabeta T cells and CD19 B cells. Library creation used PCR. Sequencing was carried out with an Illumina HiSeq 2500. TCR libraries were prepared with molecular barcoding, using unique molecular identifiers to normalize TCRbeta repertoire quantification. TCRdb handled the public reads itself, with Q25 trimming in fastp and clone calling in MiXCR, and kept productive beta chains. Records with the same CDR3 protein are collapsed into one entry carrying the most frequent genes and DNA. The sample table records 250,000 or so distinct CDR3 sequences; about 24% of these occur just once. The ten biggest clones cover around 4.8% of the sample.

Sequenced material: PBMCs, mostly from graft donor cells, taken 360 days after TCRalphabeta/CD19-depleted stem cell transplant. The receptor source for this set is a female patient between 2 and 15 years old who had a stem cell transplant for congenital amegakaryocytic thrombocytopenia, so the T cells may come from the graft donor.

The rearrangement joins TRBV24-1 to TRBJ2-4; 7 bases align to TRBD1. Germline V gene lookup returns CDR1 KGHDR and CDR2 SFDVKD. The CDR3 has 15 residues. V shed 3 bases and J 4 bases; nucleotides not matched to a gene: 5. CDR3 residues: CATSDPRDRKNIQYF. CDR3 DNA: TGTGCCACCAGTGATCCCCGGGACAGAAAAAACATTCAGTACTTC.

This CDR3 reads CASSGQHYEQYF. The DNA for the CDR3 is TGTGCCAGTTCCGGACAACACTACGAGCAGTACTTC. The chain links TRBV3-1 to TRBJ2-7; D may be TRBD1 (5 bases). CDR1 and CDR2 from the germline V gene are LGHDT and YNNKEL (reference sequence). The length of the CDR3 is 12 residues. Trimming took off 9 bases at V and 3 bases at J, with 12 bases between the two ends.

This clonotype was counted only a few times. The V call is TRBV7-2, the J call TRBJ2-3, with 8 positions matching TRBD1. The CDR3 covers 13 residues. Per germline, CDR1 SGHTA and CDR2 FQGNSA. V lost 5 bases, J lost 5 bases, and 3 bases stayed unmatched. The CDR3 region is CASSAGTGDTQYF. The CDR3 DNA is TGTGCCAGCAGCGCCGGGACAGGAGATACGCAGTATTTT.

This chain joins TRBV19 and TRBJ2-2; tentatively, D is TRBD2 (7 bases). Trimming took off 11 bases at V and 5 bases at J, with 18 bases between the two ends. Per germline, CDR1 LNHDA and CDR2 SQIVND (reference sequence). CDR3 size: 14 residues. The CDR3 region is CASGGQSWTGELFF. Written as DNA, the CDR3 is TGTGCCTCCGGGGGGCAGTCGTGGACCGGGGAGCTGTTTTTT.

The J gene is TRBJ1-2, the V gene TRBV28; D ambiguous. Germline lookup yields CDR1 MDHEN and CDR2 SYDVKM. V lost 5 bases and J lost 4, with 14 bases in between. This CDR3 has 14 residues. The CDR3 DNA sequence: TGTGCCAGCAGTCTGGGTGGAAGGAGCTATGGCTACACCTTC. Its translation is CASSLGGRSYGYTF.

The rearrangement uses TRBV19 and TRBJ2-1; 9 bases line up with TRBD2. The CDR3 is made up of 15 amino acids. CDR1 is LNHDA and CDR2 is SQIVND in the germline V gene (reference sequence). The junction had 5 bases not matched to a gene; V was cut back by 0 bases and J by 8 bases. The CDR3 protein is CASSIEAGGSDEQFF. DNA of the CDR3: TGTGCCAGTAGTATAGAAGCGGGGGGCTCCGATGAGCAGTTCTTC.

The chain is built from TRBV12-3 or TRBV12-4 and TRBJ2-2; D remains ambiguous. The V and J ends lost 6 bases and 0 bases respectively, with 14 bases between them. The CDR3 contains 16 residues. In DNA form, the CDR3 reads TGTGCCAGCAGGAAATCGTCCGAATCGAACACCGGGGAGCTGTTTTTT. Protein: CASRKSSESNTGELFF.

This clonotype was observed at least ten times. The J gene is TRBJ1-3, the V gene TRBV7-6; D remains unclear. Germline CDR1 SGHVS, CDR2 FNYEAQ. CDR3 length: 15 amino acids. The V end was cut by 1 base, the J end by 0 bases, with 7 bases between. The CDR3 loop reads CASSLGAISGNTIYF. The CDR3 nucleotides read TGTGCCAGCAGCTTAGGAGCCATCTCTGGAAACACCATATATTTT.

This clonotype was seen only once. CDR3 nucleotide sequence: TGTGCCAGCAGGGGGGGGCAGCAGAATCAGCCCCAGCATTTT. Protein product: CASRGGQQNQPQHF. The chain couples TRBV27 to TRBJ1-5; D is possibly TRBD1 (6 bases). The CDR3 length is 14 residues. The germline CDR1 and CDR2 sequences are MNHEY and SMNVEV (reference sequence). Trimming left V 6 bases short and J 4 bases short, with 13 bases between.

This clonotype was seen repeatedly, ten times or more. The rearrangement links TRBV15 to TRBJ2-5, with 9 nucleotides matching TRBD2. CDR1 and CDR2 from the germline V gene are LNHNV and YYDKDF (reference sequence). Unmatched junction bases numbered 3, after V lost 8 bases and J lost 2 bases. The CDR3 loop spans 13 amino acids. This CDR3 is CATSGLAQETQYF. In DNA, the CDR3 is TGTGCCACCTCGGGACTAGCACAAGAGACCCAGTACTTC. The complete variable domain, with remaining parts taken from reference TRBV15 and TRBJ2-5, reads DAMVIQNPRYQVTQFGKPVTLSCSQTLNHNVMYWYQQKSSQAPKLLFHYYDKDFNNEADTPDNFQSRRPNTSFCFLDIRSPGLGDTAMYLCATSGLAQETQYFGPGTRLLVL.

The chain uses TRBV12-3 or TRBV12-4 and TRBJ1-3; no definite D call. The germline V and J ends were trimmed by 4 bases and 2 bases, with 9 bases remaining between them. The CDR3 consists of 14 residues. CDR3 sequence reads: CASSSRKTGNTIYF. The CDR3 nucleotides read TGTGCCAGCAGTTCCAGGAAGACTGGAAACACCATATATTTT.

A few counts support this clonotype. The chain links TRBV18 to TRBJ2-3, with a possible D match to TRBD2 (5 bases). The germline V and J ends were trimmed by 0 bases and 0 bases, with 13 bases remaining between them. The CDR3 sequence is 17 residues long. Per germline, CDR1 KGHSH and CDR2 LQKENI. In DNA form, the CDR3 reads TGTGCCAGCTCACCACCGGGCGACTACGTCAGCACAGATACGCAGTATTTT. Translation: CASSPPGDYVSTDTQYF.